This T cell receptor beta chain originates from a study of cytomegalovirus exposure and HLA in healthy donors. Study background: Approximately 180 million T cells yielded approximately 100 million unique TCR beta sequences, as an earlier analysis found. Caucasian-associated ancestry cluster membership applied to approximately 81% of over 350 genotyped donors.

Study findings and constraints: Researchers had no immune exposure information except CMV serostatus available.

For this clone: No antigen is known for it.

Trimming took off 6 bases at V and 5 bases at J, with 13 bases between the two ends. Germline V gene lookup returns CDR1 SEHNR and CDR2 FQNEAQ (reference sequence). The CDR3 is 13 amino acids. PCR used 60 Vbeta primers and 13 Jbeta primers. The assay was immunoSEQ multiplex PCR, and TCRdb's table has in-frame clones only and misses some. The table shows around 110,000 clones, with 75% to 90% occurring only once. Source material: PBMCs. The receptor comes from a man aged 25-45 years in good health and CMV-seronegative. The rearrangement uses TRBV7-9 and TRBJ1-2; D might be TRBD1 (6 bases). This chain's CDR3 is CASRSTTGYGYTF. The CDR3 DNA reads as TGTGCCAGCAGATCAACGACAGGTTATGGCTACACCTTC.